Here is one T cell receptor beta chain with its context. This clonotype has ten or more counts. Its antigen remains undetermined. Base qualities were left out, and no much larger clone turns up one base away. The germline V gene (reference sequence) gives CDR1 as LNHNV and CDR2 as YYDKDF. V is reduced by 4 bases and J by 4 bases, leaving a spacing of 16 bases between them. From the cysteine through the phenylalanine, the CDR3 covers 15 amino acids. The DNA shown is the 45-base CDR3, in frame from base 1. The source of the sample is a study of early T cells in non-severe SARS-CoV-2 infection (dated by TCRdb to the early 2020s). A note on the overall study: TCR sequencing used bulk RNA from unsorted whole blood, so alpha and beta chains could not be paired. General findings and caveats noted by the study authors: VDJdb matching was skewed toward anti-spike CD8 responses, so virus-specific expansions were likely underestimated and private and CD4 specificities were missed.

This was a case-control study nested in a cohort of healthcare workers in London, UK, who had nasopharyngeal swab PCR tests and blood samples taken every week. Healthcare workers were recruited between 23 and 31 March 2020, during the week of the UK lockdown, and were followed weekly for up to roughly 15 weeks. The library was generated by 5' RACE. The sequencer was a NextSeq 500. To correct for sequencing error and PCR bias, the TCR library protocol tagged individual cDNA molecules with unique molecular identifiers. TCR alpha and beta chains were both sequenced, and the abundances of alpha and beta sequences in each sample were closely correlated with each other. The source study handled its data this way. Decombinator V4 was used to annotate TCR sequences for V gene, J gene and CDR3. Expanded TCRs were defined as changing significantly between any two time points under a Poisson model with p below 0.0001. TCR abundances were normalised to the total number of TCRs sequenced per sample and expressed as counts per million. MAIT TCRs were defined by TRAV1-2 paired with TRAJ12, TRAJ20 or TRAJ33, and iNKT TCRs by TRAV10 paired with TRAJ18. VDJdb, accessed 1 November 2021, was searched for CMV, EBV and SARS-CoV-2 annotated TCRs, excluding TCRs annotated for multiple antigens. TCRdb reprocessed the public reads (quality trimming at Q25 with fastp, clone calling with MiXCR) and kept in-frame beta chains. Each CDR3 protein gets just one entry, which takes the most common genes and DNA from the rows behind it. TCRdb, not the original authors, processed these V and J calls. The sample table holds about 28,000 distinct CDR3 sequences, of which around 5.4% were seen once. The top ten clonotypes cover over 0.9% of the sample.

Specimen: whole blood. The TCR was taken from an adult who was a healthcare worker with PCR-confirmed SARS-CoV-2 infection or an uninfected control (not recorded which). Rearrangement joined TRBV15 to TRBJ1-2, with the identity of the D gene unclear. The CDR3 in this case is CATSIHGVPLYGYTF. The bases are TGTGCCACCAGCATACACGGCGTGCCCCTCTATGGCTACACCTTC.